This T cell receptor (beta chain) was identified during a study of T-cell memory formation after mild COVID-19. About the research overall: TCR clusters mostly belonged to single donors.

Each CDR3 protein gets one entry after TCRdb re-called the 5' RACE reads with MiXCR. The data contain almost 250,000 distinct CDR3 sequences, about 16% of them seen just once; the ten biggest clones take up 2.1%. V lost 4 bases, J lost 0 bases, and 13 bases lay in between. The germline V gene has CDR1 SGHTA and CDR2 FQGNSA. CDR3 length: 16 residues. The TCR originated in an adult woman who had mild COVID-19 (a few samples of this study predate the infection). Cell type and time point are not known. The sequenced material came from PBMCs or a T cell subset sorted from them (not recorded which). The chain recombines TRBV7-2 with TRBJ2-4; D not resolved. CDR3 loop: CASSSGGNRAKNIQYF. The DNA of the CDR3 is TGTGCCAGCAGCTCGGGTGGAAACAGAGCCAAAAACATTCAGTACTTC. Full variable domain (rest looked up from reference TRBV7-2 and TRBJ2-4): GAGVSQSPSNKVTEKGKDVELRCDPISGHTALYWYRQSLGQGLEFLIYFQGNSAPDKSGLPSDRFSAERTGGSVSTLTIQRTQQEDSAVYLCASSSGGNRAKNIQYFGAGTRLSVL.